The count of the clone carrying this T cell receptor beta chain is one. Its antigen is unknown. These data belong to a study of monozygotic twins with cystic fibrosis. General study findings and limits: Nucleotide-identical clonotype sharing was significantly higher within monozygotic CF twin pairs than between unrelated CF individuals. Low clonality (median approximately 0.0095) suggested a mostly naive repertoire.

Using immunoSEQ multiplex PCR, the repertoire was profiled, and TCRdb retains in-frame clones only, with some absent. The data show 9,000 or so clones, 97% to 99% seen once. Germline CDR1 and CDR2: SGHNT and YYREEE (reference sequence). The CDR3 has 15 amino acids. V shed 2 bases and J 2 bases; nucleotides not matched to a gene: 5. The TCR sequence derives from a girl aged 2 to 9 with cystic fibrosis. Material: blood. The rearrangement joins TRBV5-4 to TRBJ2-7, with 9 bases that match TRBD2. CDR3 loop: CASSFQLAGPYEQYF. In nucleotides, the CDR3 is TGTGCCAGCAGCTTCCAACTAGCGGGCCCCTACGAGCAGTACTTC.